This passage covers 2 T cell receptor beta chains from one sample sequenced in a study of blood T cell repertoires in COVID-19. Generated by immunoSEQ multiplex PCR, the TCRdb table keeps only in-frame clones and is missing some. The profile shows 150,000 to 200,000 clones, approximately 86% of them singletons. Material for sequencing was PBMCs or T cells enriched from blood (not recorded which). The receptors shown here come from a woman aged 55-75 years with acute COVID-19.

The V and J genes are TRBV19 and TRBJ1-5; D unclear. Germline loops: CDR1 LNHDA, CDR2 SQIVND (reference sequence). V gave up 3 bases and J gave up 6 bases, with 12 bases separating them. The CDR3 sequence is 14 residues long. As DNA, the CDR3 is TGTGCCAGTAGTATGGTGGCCAACATTCAGCCCCAGCATTTT. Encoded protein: CASSMVANIQPQHF.

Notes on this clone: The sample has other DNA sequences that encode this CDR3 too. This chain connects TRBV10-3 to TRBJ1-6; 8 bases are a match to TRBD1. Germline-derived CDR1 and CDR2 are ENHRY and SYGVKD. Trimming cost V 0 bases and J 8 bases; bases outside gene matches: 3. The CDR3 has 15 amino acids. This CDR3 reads CAISESQGEDSPLHF. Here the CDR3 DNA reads TGTGCCATCAGTGAGTCACAGGGGGAGGATTCACCCCTCCACTTT.